This T cell receptor (beta chain) was obtained from a study of chemoradiotherapy in HPV16-positive cancers. The overall study: Functional T-cell assays on a couple of HPV16-positive patients' cells defined candidate HPV-specific clones and common TCR motifs.

Findings and limits, study-wide: HPV-specific T cells were functionally defined from only a couple of HPV16-positive patients. Better recurrence-free survival went with HPV-responsive T-cell expansion in HPV16-positive patients. Candidate HPV-specific clones and E7-related TCR motifs grew in tumor during treatment.

This table comes from immunoSEQ multiplex PCR, and its TCRdb copy is limited to in-frame clones, with some not included. The sample lists about 32,000 clones, approximately 90% seen once, with more than 3% in the top ten. Concerning this clone itself: Antigen specificity is unknown.

This CDR3 spans 14 amino acids. V lost 5 bases to trimming and J lost 0 bases; unmatched junction nucleotides: 1. The germline V gene encodes CDR1 SGHTA and CDR2 FQGTGA. V usage is TRBV7-3 and J usage is TRBJ2-1; 7 bases align to TRBD1. The material was blood, obtained from a patient who underwent chemoradiotherapy. This receptor was obtained from a human donor with HPV-associated anogenital cancer. The CDR3 here is CASSRQGSYNEQFF. The CDR3 nucleotides read TGTGCCAGCAGCCGACAGGGCTCCTACAATGAGCAGTTCTTC.